This entry describes one TCR beta chain. The PCR employed 60 Vbeta primers together with 13 Jbeta primers. TCRdb keeps only in-frame clones here, not all; method: immunoSEQ multiplex PCR. The sample has under 200,000 clones; 77% are singletons. The data belong to a study of cytomegalovirus exposure and HLA in healthy donors. This receptor was taken from a woman between 40 and 50 years old in good health and CMV-seropositive. The source material was PBMCs.

In DNA, the CDR3 is TGTGCCAGCAGAGGAACAGGGGGCGTCACAGATACGCAGTATTTT. Translation gives CASRGTGGVTDTQYF. The chain couples TRBV28 to TRBJ2-3; TRBD1 agrees at 9 bases. The CDR3 runs to 15 residues. Germline V CDR1 and CDR2: MDHEN, SYDVKM. The V gene end was trimmed by 6 bases and the J gene end by 2 bases; junction bases not matched to a gene: 6.